This T cell receptor beta chain derives from a study of T-cell reconstitution after alpha-beta-depleted transplantation in children. Preparation of the TCRbeta library involved a method that used unique molecular identifiers. One entry per CDR3 protein results from TCRdb running MiXCR on the PCR reads. The top ten clones hold roughly a quarter of a sample with 350,000 to 500,000 distinct CDR3 sequences, 43% of them seen once. This clonotype was counted many times. This CDR3 spans 15 amino acids. The germline V gene encodes CDR1 SSHAT and CDR2 FNYEAQ (reference sequence). V trimming: 5 bases; J trimming: 6 bases; junction bases outside the gene matches: 7.

The starting material was PBMCs, obtained before TCRalphabeta/CD19-depleted stem cell transplant. The chain carries TRBV7-7 and TRBJ2-1, with 10 bases aligning to TRBD2. The clonotype originates from a girl aged 2 to 10 with aplastic anemia, due to receive a stem cell transplant. The chain's CDR3 is CASSEGLADTNEQFF. As DNA, the CDR3 is TGTGCCAGCAGCGAAGGACTAGCGGACACCAATGAGCAGTTCTTC. The full variable domain, its missing parts supplied by reference TRBV7-7 and TRBJ2-1, is GAGVSQSPRYKVTKRGQDVTLRCDPISSHATLYWYQQALGQGPEFLTYFNYEAQPDKSGLPSDRFSAERPEGSISTLTIQRTEQRDSAMYRCASSEGLADTNEQFFGPGTRLTVL.